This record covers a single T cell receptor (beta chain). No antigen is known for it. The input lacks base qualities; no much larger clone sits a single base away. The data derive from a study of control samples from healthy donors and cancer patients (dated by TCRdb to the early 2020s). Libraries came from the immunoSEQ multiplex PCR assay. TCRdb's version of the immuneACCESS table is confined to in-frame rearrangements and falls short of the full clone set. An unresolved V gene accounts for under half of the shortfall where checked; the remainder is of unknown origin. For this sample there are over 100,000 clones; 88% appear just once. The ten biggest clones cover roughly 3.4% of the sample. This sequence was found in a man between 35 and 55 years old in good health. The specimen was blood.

Here the CDR3 is given as CASSQEAGVAGGQEQFF. The sequenced DNA is TGCGCCAGCAGCCAAGAGGCTGGAGTAGCGGGGGGGCAGGAGCAGTTCTTC. The chain joins TRBV4-1 to TRBJ2-1; TRBD2 aligns with 11 central bases. Including the terminal cysteine and phenylalanine, the CDR3 comprises 17 residues. Solely the CDR3 DNA is kept, with 51 bases framed from the first base. V is trimmed back by 0 bases and J by 10 bases, and the junction contains 11 bases that no gene match accounts for. CDR1 is given as MGHRA and CDR2 as YSYEKL, both from the germline V gene.